The entry below gives a single T cell receptor beta chain sequence along with its context. Its antigen is unidentified. These data are taken from a study of monozygotic twins with cystic fibrosis. The study, taken as a whole, reports: The repertoire was suggested to be naive-dominated, clonality median about 0.01. In 13 of 16 pairs, V gene usage was closest to the co-twin's.

This CDR3 comprises 18 residues. V lost 3 bases and J lost 0; bases outside the gene matches: 6. Germline CDR1 and CDR2: SGHDN and FVKESK. This table comes from immunoSEQ multiplex PCR, and its TCRdb copy is limited to in-frame clones, with some not included. This sample has some 14,000 clones; roughly 91% occur once, and the top ten carry less than 9.5%. The sequencing sample was made of blood. The receptor was isolated from a girl aged 2 to 9 with cystic fibrosis. The chain uses TRBV14 and TRBJ2-7; TRBD2 matches 15 bases. In nucleotides, the CDR3 is TGTGCCAGCAGCCAGGCCCGGACTAGCGGGAGGGTCTCCTACGAGCAGTACTTC. Translating gives CASSQARTSGRVSYEQYF.